Shown below are 22 T cell receptor beta chains from a single sample sequenced in a study of shared clonotypes between healthy human individuals. Sequencing used immunoSEQ multiplex PCR; TCRdb keeps in-frame clones, though not all of them. The sample yields around 690,000 clones, 90% seen once. The sample was memory CD8+ T cells from PBMCs. Subset given: CD45RO+ cells pooled with CCR7-negative TemRA cells. The receptors shown here come from a man between 18 and 35 years old in good health. Some clones in this sample may be carry-over from other donors' samples.

V gene TRBV5-6 combines with J gene TRBJ2-7, with D tentatively TRBD1 (6 bases). The CDR3 contains 13 residues. From germline, CDR1 is SGHDT and CDR2 YYEEEE. Trimming stripped 1 base from V and 6 bases from J, with 11 bases between. The CDR3 DNA reads as TGTGCCAGCAGCTTGAACAGGGCTGTCGAGCAGTACTTC. Encoded protein: CASSLNRAVEQYF.

J is TRBJ2-7 and V is TRBV27, with TRBD1 identical over 10 bases. Germline V gene lookup returns CDR1 MNHEY and CDR2 SMNVEV (reference sequence). Trimming removed 5 bases from V and 4 bases from J; junction bases left unmatched: 5. The CDR3 runs 14 residues. The CDR3 is CASSHPGQGYEQYF. The CDR3 DNA reads as TGTGCCAGCAGTCACCCGGGACAGGGGTACGAGCAGTACTTC.

The chain has TRBV2 and TRBJ2-7, with a possible D match to TRBD2 (5 bases). The V end lost 9 bases, the J end lost 1 base, and 10 bases lay between the germline ends. Germline V gene lookup returns CDR1 SNHLY and CDR2 FYNNEI. The CDR3 contains 12 residues. CDR3 loop: CASERDSYEQYF. CDR3 nucleotides: TGTGCCAGTGAACGGGATTCCTACGAGCAGTACTTC. Complete variable domain (other parts from reference TRBV2 and TRBJ2-7): EPEVTQTPSHQVTQMGQEVILRCVPISNHLYFYWYRQILGQKVEFLVSFYNNEISEKSEIFDDQFSVERPDGSNFTLKIRSTKLEDSAMYFCASERDSYEQYFGPGTRLTVT.

This clone came up a few times. CDR3 loop: CASSLTLAGTYNEQFF. The CDR3, as DNA: TGTGCCAGCAGCCTGACCCTAGCGGGCACTTACAATGAGCAGTTCTTC. The J gene is TRBJ2-1, the V gene TRBV11-2, with 8 positions matching TRBD2. Germline CDR1 reads SGHAT; CDR2 reads FQNNGV. Trimming at V came to 5 bases and at J to 4 bases, leaving 10 bases not matched to a gene. This CDR3 is 16 amino acids long.

This sequence joins TRBV15 and TRBJ2-3, with D unclear. Trimming removed 1 base at V and 6 bases at J, with 8 bases between. This CDR3 comprises 13 residues. Germline-derived CDR1 and CDR2 are LNHNV and YYDKDF (reference sequence). CDR3 sequence (DNA): TGTGCCACCAGCAGAGTCCAACGCGATACGCAGTATTTT. Amino acids: CATSRVQRDTQYF.

The V and J genes are TRBV7-7 and TRBJ2-3; D unclear. In germline, CDR1 is SSHAT, CDR2 FNYEAQ (reference sequence). This CDR3 has 18 residues. V lost 2 bases and J lost 4, with 22 bases in between. The DNA for the CDR3 is TGTGCCAGCAGCTTATCTAAGGTCTCGTGGGGATCCCCAGATACGCAGTATTTT. This encodes CASSLSKVSWGSPDTQYF.

This clone was found once. V gene TRBV7-9 combines with J gene TRBJ1-3, with 7 bases aligning to TRBD1. V shed 5 bases, J shed 4 bases, and the junction held 8 bases outside the gene matches. This CDR3 has 15 amino acids. Germline CDR1 and CDR2: SEHNR and FQNEAQ (reference sequence). The DNA of the CDR3 is TGTGCCAGCAGCCAGAAGGCAGGGGGAGGAAACACCATATATTTT. Translation: CASSQKAGGGNTIYF. The full variable domain, its missing parts supplied by reference TRBV7-9 and TRBJ1-3, is DTGVSQNPRHKITKRGQNVTFRCDPISEHNRLYWYRQTLGQGPEFLTYFQNEAQLEKSRLLSDRFSAERPKGSFSTLEIQRTEQGDSAMYLCASSQKAGGGNTIYFGEGSWLTVV.

The V gene is TRBV6-5, the J gene TRBJ1-4; TRBD1 is a possible D gene (5 bases). This CDR3 comprises 14 residues. Germline V CDR1 and CDR2: MNHEY, SVGAGI. V lost 6 bases and J lost 4, with 12 bases in between. CDR3 bases: TGTGCCAGCAGACCCGGGACGCGTAATGAAAAACTGTTTTTT. This gives the protein CASRPGTRNEKLFF.

In this sample, this clone turned up a few times. The CDR3 sequence: CASSEQGRAAEAFF. In DNA form, the CDR3 reads TGTGCCAGCAGTGAACAGGGGAGGGCAGCTGAAGCTTTCTTT. This chain uses TRBV25-1 with TRBJ1-1, with D possibly matching TRBD1 (6 bases). The V end lost 2 bases, the J end lost 6 bases, and 13 bases lay between the germline ends. Looked up from germline, CDR1 is MGHDK and CDR2 is SYGVNS. This CDR3 is built from 14 residues.

V is TRBV12-5 and J is TRBJ1-2, with 7 bases that match TRBD1. Trimming at V came to 3 bases and at J to 7 bases, leaving 11 bases not matched to a gene. Germline lookup yields CDR1 LGHNT and CDR2 FRNRAP. The CDR3 consists of 15 residues. The CDR3 here is CASGFSPGQNIGYTF. CDR3 bases: TGTGCTAGTGGTTTCTCGCCGGGACAGAACATTGGCTACACCTTC.

This chain connects TRBV9 to TRBJ2-1; 11 bases match TRBD2. V was pared by 3 bases and J by 4 bases, with 3 bases of the junction left unmatched. The CDR3 totals 15 residues. Per germline, CDR1 SGDLS and CDR2 YYNGEE. Written as DNA, the CDR3 is TGTGCCAGCAGCGCCTCTAGCGGGAGGTACAATGAGCAGTTCTTC. It is translated as CASSASSGRYNEQFF. The variable domain in full, completed from reference TRBV9 and TRBJ2-1, reads DSGVTQTPKHLITATGQRVTLRCSPRSGDLSVYWYQQSLDQGLQFLIQYYNGEERAKGNILERFSAQQFPDLHSELNLSSLELGDSALYFCASSASSGRYNEQFFGPGTRLTVL.

This rearrangement joins TRBV27 to TRBJ2-2, with 10 bases identical to TRBD2. Per the germline V gene, CDR1 is MNHEY and CDR2 is SMNVEV (reference sequence). Losses at the gene ends were 3 bases for V and 5 bases for J; bases not matched to a gene: 9. The CDR3 contains 17 residues. DNA of the CDR3: TGTGCCAGCAGTTTCGTCCAACTAGCGGGATTGACCGGGGAGCTGTTTTTT. It specifies CASSFVQLAGLTGELFF.

The chain recombines TRBV7-9 with TRBJ2-3, with D maybe TRBD1 (6 bases). Deletions cut 5 bases from V and 2 bases from J, with 17 bases between. The CDR3 totals 16 residues. CDR1 SEHNR and CDR2 FQNEAQ come from the germline V gene (reference sequence). In DNA form, the CDR3 reads TGTGCCAGCAGCCTCGCCACCGGGACACTCACAGATACGCAGTATTTT. This translates into CASSLATGTLTDTQYF.

The rearrangement links TRBV6-1 to TRBJ1-1, with no clear D. The CDR3 is 14 residues long. V was pared by 4 bases and J by 1 base, with 10 bases between. Germline CDR1 reads MNHNS; CDR2 reads SASEGT. For the CDR3, the DNA is TGTGCCAGCAGTGGGCGGGGATCGAACACTGAAGCTTTCTTT. It yields the protein CASSGRGSNTEAFF.

This rearrangement joins TRBV13 to TRBJ2-1; 9 bases fit TRBD2. This CDR3 comprises 16 residues. Germline V gene lookup returns CDR1 PRHDT and CDR2 FYEKMQ (reference sequence). The V segment lost 5 bases and the J segment 1 base; nucleotides outside the gene matches: 6. As DNA, the CDR3 is TGTGCCAGCAGCCCAGGAAGCGGGAGGTCCTACAATGAGCAGTTCTTC. This encodes CASSPGSGRSYNEQFF.

The chain has TRBV11-2 and TRBJ2-6; tentative D call: TRBD1 (6 bases). CDR1 and CDR2 (germline): SGHAT, FQNNGV. Deletions cut 5 bases from V and 1 base from J, with 12 bases between. This CDR3 contains 16 residues. The CDR3, as DNA: TGTGCCAGCAGCCTGACAGGTTTTTCTGGGGCCAACGTCCTGACTTTC. Amino acid sequence: CASSLTGFSGANVLTF.

V usage is TRBV4-1 and J usage is TRBJ2-1; 10 positions match TRBD1. This CDR3 has 15 amino acids. Trimming cost V 0 bases and J 4 bases; bases outside gene matches: 0. In germline, CDR1 is MGHRA, CDR2 YSYEKL. The CDR3 DNA is TGCGCCAGCAGCCAAGAGGGACAGGGGTACAATGAGCAGTTCTTC. Translating it yields CASSQEGQGYNEQFF.

The chain is built from TRBV7-6 and TRBJ2-5; D call uncertain. V was cut by 0 bases and J by 2 bases, with 13 bases left in between. Germline lookup yields CDR1 SGHVS and CDR2 FNYEAQ. The CDR3 is made up of 16 amino acids. The CDR3 loop reads CASSLAHRGRQETQYF. In DNA, the CDR3 is TGTGCCAGCAGCTTAGCGCATCGAGGCAGGCAAGAGACCCAGTACTTC.

The gene calls are TRBV7-9 and TRBJ2-5; D not certain. The ends were cut back, 5 bases at V and 1 base at J, with 14 bases in the middle. The CDR3 spans 15 residues. CDR1 and CDR2 from the germline V gene are SEHNR and FQNEAQ (reference sequence). The CDR3: CASSNRVGIQETQYF. CDR3 coding DNA: TGTGCCAGCAGCAATAGGGTTGGTATCCAAGAGACCCAGTACTTC. The complete variable domain, with remaining parts taken from reference TRBV7-9 and TRBJ2-5, reads DTGVSQNPRHKITKRGQNVTFRCDPISEHNRLYWYRQTLGQGPEFLTYFQNEAQLEKSRLLSDRFSAERPKGSFSTLEIQRTEQGDSAMYLCASSNRVGIQETQYFGPGTRLLVL.

The genes are TRBV2 and TRBJ2-1; D is ambiguous. The V gene's germline CDR1 is SNHLY and CDR2 FYNNEI. This CDR3 contains 13 residues. The V and J ends lost 5 bases and 8 bases respectively, with 13 bases between them. CDR3 nucleotides: TGTGCCAGCAGTTCTCTAGGCGGCCATGAGCAGTTCTTC. The encoded protein is CASSSLGGHEQFF.

The chain couples TRBV10-3 to TRBJ1-1, with a weak D call TRBD1 (5 bases). The germline V gene has CDR1 ENHRY and CDR2 SYGVKD. The length of the CDR3 is 16 residues. Trimming pared 0 bases from V and 6 bases from J, leaving 17 bases between. In DNA form, the CDR3 reads TGTGCCATCAGTGAGTCGAATCCAGGGCTCGGTTCTGAAGCTTTCTTT. It translates to CAISESNPGLGSEAFF.

This chain links TRBV7-9 with TRBJ2-3; D may be TRBD2 (5 bases). Germline CDR1 reads SEHNR; CDR2 reads FQNEAQ (reference sequence). Trimming removed 1 base at V and 10 bases at J, with 12 bases between. The CDR3 is 13 amino acids. The CDR3, as DNA: TGTGCCAGCAGCTTAGGGAGGCTAGTTGCGCAGTATTTT. Translation: CASSLGRLVAQYF.